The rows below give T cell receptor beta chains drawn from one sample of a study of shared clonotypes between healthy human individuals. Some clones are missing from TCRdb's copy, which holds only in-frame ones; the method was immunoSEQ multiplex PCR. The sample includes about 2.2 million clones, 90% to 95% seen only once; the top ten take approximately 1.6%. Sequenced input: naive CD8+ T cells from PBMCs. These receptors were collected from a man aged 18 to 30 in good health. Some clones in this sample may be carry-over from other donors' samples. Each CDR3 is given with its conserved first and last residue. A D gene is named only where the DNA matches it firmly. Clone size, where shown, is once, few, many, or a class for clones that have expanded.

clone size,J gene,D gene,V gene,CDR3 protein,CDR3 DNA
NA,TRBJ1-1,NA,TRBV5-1,CASSPEKGEAFF,TGCGCCAGCAGCCCGGAAAAGGGTGAAGCTTTCTTT
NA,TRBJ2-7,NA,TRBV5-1,CASSLGPVSYEQYF,TGCGCCAGCAGCTTAGGACCGGTGTCCTACGAGCAGTACTTC
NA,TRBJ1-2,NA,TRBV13,CASSADLGNYGYTF,TGTGCCAGCAGCGCGGACCTAGGGAACTATGGCTACACCTTC
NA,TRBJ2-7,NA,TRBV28,CATADTGASYEQYF,TGTGCCACCGCCGACACAGGAGCCTCCTACGAGCAGTACTTC
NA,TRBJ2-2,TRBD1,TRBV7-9,CASSLSQGYGELFF,TGTGCCAGCAGCTTATCACAGGGGTACGGGGAGCTGTTTTTT
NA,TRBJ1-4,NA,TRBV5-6,CASSLSQVLNEKLFF,TGTGCCAGCAGCTTGTCCCAGGTTCTTAATGAAAAACTGTTTTTT
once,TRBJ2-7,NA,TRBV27,CASSFGVSDLYEQYF,TGTGCCAGCAGTTTTGGGGTCTCGGACCTTTACGAGCAGTACTTC
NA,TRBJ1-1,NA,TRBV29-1,CSAALTRIDSRNTEAFF,TGCAGCGCCGCCCTAACCAGGATCGACAGCCGGAACACTGAAGCTTTCTTT
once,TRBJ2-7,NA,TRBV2,CASSEGRGPTYEQYF,TGTGCCAGCAGTGAAGGGCGGGGGCCCACCTACGAGCAGTACTTC
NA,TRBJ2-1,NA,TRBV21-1,CASSKEVPSGRAPEQFF,TGTGCCAGCAGCAAAGAGGTCCCTAGCGGGAGGGCTCCTGAGCAGTTCTTC
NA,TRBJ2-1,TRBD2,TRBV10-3,CATKAGESGRATEQFF,TGTGCCACCAAAGCAGGGGAAAGCGGGAGGGCCACTGAGCAGTTCTTC
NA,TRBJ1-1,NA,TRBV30,CAWSFGSHTEAFF,TGTGCCTGGAGTTTCGGGTCACACACTGAAGCTTTCTTT
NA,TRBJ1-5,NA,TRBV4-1,CASSQEGNRASNQPQHF,TGCGCCAGCAGCCAAGAAGGAAACAGGGCCTCAAATCAGCCCCAGCATTTT
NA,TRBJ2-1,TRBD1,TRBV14,CASSPDRGRNEQFF,TGTGCCAGCAGCCCGGACAGGGGACGCAATGAGCAGTTCTTC
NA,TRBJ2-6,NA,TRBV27,CASSLYLSGANVLTF,TGTGCCAGCAGTTTATATCTCTCTGGGGCCAACGTCCTGACTTTC
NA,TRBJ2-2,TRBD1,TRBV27,CASSSNPTGVTGELFF,TGTGCCAGCAGTTCAAATCCGACAGGGGTCACCGGGGAGCTGTTTTTT
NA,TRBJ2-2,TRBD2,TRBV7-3,CASSPREGVNTGELFF,TGTGCCAGCAGCCCCCGGGAGGGAGTGAACACCGGGGAGCTGTTTTTT
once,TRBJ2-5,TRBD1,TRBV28,CASVGTAYQETQYF,TGTGCCAGTGTCGGGACAGCGTACCAAGAGACCCAGTACTTC
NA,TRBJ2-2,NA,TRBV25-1,CASSQWEATGELFF,TGTGCCAGCAGTCAGTGGGAGGCGACCGGGGAGCTGTTTTTT
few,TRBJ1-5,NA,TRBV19,CASSIWRNQPQHF,TGTGCCAGTAGTATATGGAGGAATCAGCCCCAGCATTTT
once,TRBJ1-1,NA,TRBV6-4,CASSDTENTEAFF,TGTGCCAGCAGTGATACAGAGAACACTGAAGCTTTCTTT
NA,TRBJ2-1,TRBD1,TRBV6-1,CASGDRGPYNEQFF,TGTGCCAGCGGGGACAGGGGGCCTTACAATGAGCAGTTCTTC
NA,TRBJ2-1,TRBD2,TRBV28,CASRGGLAAYNEQFF,TGTGCCAGCAGAGGAGGGCTAGCGGCGTACAATGAGCAGTTCTTC
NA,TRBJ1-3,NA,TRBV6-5,CASRGGSSGNTIYF,TGTGCCAGCAGGGGCGGAAGCTCTGGAAACACCATATATTTT
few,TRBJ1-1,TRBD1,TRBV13,CASSSQGARTEAFF,TGTGCCAGCAGCTCCCAGGGGGCGCGCACTGAAGCTTTCTTT
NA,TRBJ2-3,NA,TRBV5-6,CASSAGWRLSGADTQYF,TGTGCCAGCAGCGCTGGGTGGAGGCTAAGCGGCGCAGATACGCAGTATTTT
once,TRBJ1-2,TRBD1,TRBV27,CASSPSPTGKNGYTF,TGTGCCAGCAGTCCCTCGCCGACAGGGAAGAATGGCTACACCTTC
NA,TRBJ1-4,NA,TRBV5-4,CASSHGRYTNEKLFF,TGTGCCAGCAGCCACGGGAGATATACTAATGAAAAACTGTTTTTT
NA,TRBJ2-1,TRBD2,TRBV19,CASSLTGLAGLDEQFF,TGTGCCAGTAGTCTTACGGGACTAGCGGGACTCGATGAGCAGTTCTTC
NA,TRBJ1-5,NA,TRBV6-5,CASSPQRVIWHF,TGTGCCAGCAGTCCCCAGAGGGTGATTTGGCATTTT
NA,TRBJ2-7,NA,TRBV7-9,CASSPDTSYEQYF,TGTGCCAGCAGCCCGGACACTTCCTACGAGCAGTACTTC
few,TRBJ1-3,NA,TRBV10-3,CAISESTPRSGNTIYF,TGTGCCATCAGTGAGTCAACCCCCCGGTCTGGAAACACCATATATTTT
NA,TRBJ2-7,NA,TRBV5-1,CASSLGADAYEQYF,TGCGCCAGCAGCTTGGGAGCTGACGCCTACGAGCAGTACTTC
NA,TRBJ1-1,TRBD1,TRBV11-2,CASSALLTGGTEAFF,TGTGCCAGCAGCGCATTGTTGACAGGGGGCACTGAAGCTTTCTTT
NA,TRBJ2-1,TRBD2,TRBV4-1,CASSQDSGRGYNEQFF,TGCGCCAGCAGCCAAGACAGCGGGAGGGGCTACAATGAGCAGTTCTTC
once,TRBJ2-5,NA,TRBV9,CASSAGHSYQETQYF,TGTGCCAGCAGCGCTGGACATTCGTACCAAGAGACCCAGTACTTC
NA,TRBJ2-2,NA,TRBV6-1,CASSEGQGLAGELFF,TGTGCCAGCAGTGAAGGGCAGGGGTTGGCCGGGGAGCTGTTTTTT
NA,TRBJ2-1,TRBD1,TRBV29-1,CSVEEGQGFNEQFF,TGCAGCGTTGAAGAGGGACAGGGCTTCAATGAGCAGTTCTTC
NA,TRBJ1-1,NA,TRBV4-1,CASSHTRSSWSEAFF,TGCGCCAGCAGCCACACAAGATCGAGTTGGAGTGAAGCTTTCTTT
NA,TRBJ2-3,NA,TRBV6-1,CASSEEADTDTQYF,TGTGCCAGCAGTGAAGAAGCCGACACAGATACGCAGTATTTT
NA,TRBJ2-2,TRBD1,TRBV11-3,CASSSYRGWANTGELFF,TGTGCCAGCAGCTCATACAGGGGATGGGCGAACACCGGGGAGCTGTTTTTT